The next 25 T cell receptor beta chains were all read from a single sample in a study of T cells in Graves' hyperthyroidism and ophthalmopathy. TCR beta CDR3 sequences were amplified from RNA transcripts. During a first-round RT-PCR of the TCR CDR3, the HTBI primer set was used. In TCRdb, the multiplex PCR reads were re-called with MiXCR into one record per CDR3 protein. The sample lists some 360,000 distinct CDR3 sequences, approximately 15% occurring once. The material sequenced was blood. Receptors were obtained from a woman in her sixties or seventies with Graves' hyperthyroidism.

The chain employs TRBV7-9 and TRBJ1-5; D gene ambiguous. Trimming removed 5 bases at V and 2 bases at J, with 16 bases between. This CDR3 is 16 amino acids long. The germline gives CDR1 SEHNR, CDR2 FQNEAQ (reference sequence). The CDR3 DNA sequence: TGTGCCAGCAGCCCCGGACCGGGCTCGGGCAATCAGCCCCAGCATTTT. As protein: CASSPGPGSGNQPQHF.

This clonotype was detected many times. The V gene is TRBV11-2, the J gene TRBJ1-1; possibly TRBD1 for D (6 bases). This CDR3 contains 14 residues. Trimming pared 5 bases from V and 2 bases from J, leaving 12 bases between. Germline V lookup: CDR1 SGHAT, CDR2 FQNNGV. The CDR3 region is CASSQQGSNTEAFF. CDR3 nucleotide sequence: TGTGCCAGCAGCCAACAGGGTTCTAACACTGAAGCTTTCTTT.

About this clonotype: A much larger clone sits a single nucleotide away, making a read error possible. The chain employs TRBV27 and TRBJ2-4; 11 nucleotides match TRBD1. V was pared by 4 bases and J by 0 bases, with 11 bases of the junction left unmatched. The CDR3 runs 19 residues. Per germline, CDR1 MNHEY and CDR2 SMNVEV (reference sequence). The CDR3 sequence is CASSSAGDRGILAKNIQYF. Written as DNA, the CDR3 is TGTGCCAGCAGTTCAGCCGGGGACAGGGGGATCTTAGCCAAAAACATTCAGTACTTC.

This clonotype showed up just a few times. This chain joins TRBV27 and TRBJ2-7; D possibly corresponds to TRBD1 (6 bases). Germline-derived CDR1 and CDR2 are MNHEY and SMNVEV (reference sequence). The length of the CDR3 is 14 residues. V was cut by 4 bases and J by 7 bases, with 17 bases left in between. In DNA form, the CDR3 reads TGTGCCAGCAGTTCCAGGGGCCAGGGGTGGGAGCAGTACTTC. Residues: CASSSRGQGWEQYF.

The table lists this clonotype with many counts. CDR3 DNA: TGTGCCAGCAGTTTTCACCGAGCGCGGTATCAGCCCCAGCATTTT. This gives the protein CASSFHRARYQPQHF. This chain joins TRBV27 and TRBJ1-5, with D unclear. The V and J ends lost 3 bases and 5 bases respectively, with 14 bases between them. CDR1 and CDR2 (germline): MNHEY, SMNVEV (reference sequence). The length of the CDR3 is 15 residues.

This clonotype was counted ten times or more. The chain is built from TRBV2 and TRBJ2-7; possible D gene TRBD1, 7 bases. Germline CDR1 is SNHLY and CDR2 is FYNNEI. There are 15 residues in the CDR3. Trimming pared 6 bases from V and 5 bases from J, leaving 20 bases between. CDR3 in amino acids: CASREGQSPMNEQYF. DNA for the CDR3: TGTGCCAGCAGGGAGGGACAGTCCCCGATGAACGAGCAGTACTTC.

The sample holds one count of this clonotype. The chain links TRBV11-3 to TRBJ1-4; D remains ambiguous. The CDR3 sequence is 17 residues long. V was shortened by 1 base and J by 8 bases, with 20 bases between the two germline ends. Germline-derived CDR1 and CDR2 are SGHNT and YENEEA. This CDR3 reads CASSLAGYGRLGEKLFF. DNA for the CDR3: TGTGCCAGCAGCTTAGCCGGGTACGGGCGGCTGGGGGAAAAACTGTTTTTT.

A few counts support this clonotype. The DNA for the CDR3 is TGTGCCTGGACGCCGGGACTAGCGATGAACATTCAGTACTTC. Its protein product is CAWTPGLAMNIQYF. The chain couples TRBV30 to TRBJ2-4; TRBD2 matches at 10 bases. The CDR3 runs 14 residues. The ends lost 4 bases at V and 7 bases at J; junction bases unmatched: 7. Germline V CDR1 and CDR2: GTSNPN, SVGIG (reference sequence).

In its sample, this clonotype was seen many times. The chain uses TRBV5-1 and TRBJ1-6; D may be TRBD1 (6 bases). Per the germline V gene, CDR1 is SGHRS and CDR2 is YFSETQ. The V gene lost 6 bases and the J gene lost 10 bases, with 17 bases spanning the gap. This CDR3 is 14 amino acids long. The CDR3 nucleotides are TGCGCCAGCATGGGGGGCCGAACCTACTCACCCCTCCACTTT. Translating gives CASMGGRTYSPLHF.

This clonotype has a count of ten or more. This chain links TRBV29-1 with TRBJ2-7; D gene ambiguous. The CDR3 totals 13 residues. Germline CDR1 SQVTM, CDR2 ANQGSEA. Deletions cut 3 bases from V and 4 bases from J, with 13 bases between. The CDR3 loop reads CSVEPLERYEQYF. The CDR3 coding sequence is TGCAGCGTTGAGCCCCTTGAGAGGTACGAGCAGTACTTC.

This rearrangement joins TRBV30 to TRBJ2-2; D remains ambiguous. CDR1 and CDR2 from the germline V gene are GTSNPN and SVGIG (reference sequence). This CDR3 region has 13 residues. V gave up 1 base and J gave up 4 bases, with 7 bases separating them. CDR3 sequence (DNA): TGTGCCTGGAGTGGTCGTACCACCGGGGAGCTGTTTTTT. Translation: CAWSGRTTGELFF.

The V call is TRBV7-9, the J call TRBJ2-6, with a weak D call TRBD2 (5 bases). The CDR3 has 13 amino acids. The V gene lost 10 bases and the J gene lost 0 bases, with 7 bases spanning the gap. CDR1 and CDR2 from the germline V gene are SEHNR and FQNEAQ (reference sequence). CDR3 nucleotides: TGTGCCACCACTAGCTCTGGGGCCAACGTCCTGACTTTC. Amino acid sequence: CATTSSGANVLTF.

This clonotype came up a few times. The V and J genes are TRBV9 and TRBJ1-5; the D is unclear. The length of the CDR3 is 14 residues. The germline V and J ends were trimmed by 4 bases and 4 bases, with 12 bases remaining between them. Per germline, CDR1 SGDLS and CDR2 YYNGEE. The CDR3 reads CASSLVNGNQPQHF. The CDR3 DNA sequence: TGTGCCAGCAGCCTAGTCAACGGAAATCAGCCCCAGCATTTT.

This clonotype was recorded many times. V gene TRBV18 combines with J gene TRBJ2-1, with 12 nucleotides matching TRBD2. Germline loops: CDR1 KGHSH, CDR2 LQKENI. This CDR3 comprises 15 residues. Losses at the gene ends were 3 bases for V and 7 bases for J; bases not matched to a gene: 4. CDR3 DNA: TGTGCCAGCTCACCGCCTAGCGGGAGGGCTAATGAGCAGTTCTTC. Amino acid sequence: CASSPPSGRANEQFF. Using reference TRBV18 and TRBJ2-1 for the parts outside the CDR3, the full variable domain is NAGVMQNPRHLVRRRGQEARLRCSPMKGHSHVYWYRQLPEEGLKFMVYLQKENIIDESGMPKERFSAEFPKEGPSILRIQQVVRGDSAAYFCASSPPSGRANEQFFGPGTRLTVL.

A single count supports this clonotype. Since the CDR3 does not end with the conserved phenylalanine or tryptophan, this likely comes from a read error. V usage is TRBV5-4 and J usage is TRBJ2-7; 14 nucleotides match TRBD2. The CDR3 length is 17 residues. The germline CDR1 and CDR2 sequences are SGHNT and YYREEE (reference sequence). CDR3 sequence: CASGPGGTSGRSSEQYL. CDR3 sequence (DNA): TGTGCCAGCGGCCCGGGGGGGACTAGCGGGAGATCCTCCGAGCAGTACCTC.

V is TRBV27 and J is TRBJ2-7, with TRBD1 identical over 12 bases. The CDR3 loop spans 12 amino acids. The V segment lost 11 bases and the J segment 5 bases; nucleotides outside the gene matches: 4. CDR1 is MNHEY, CDR2 SMNVEV, per germline (reference sequence). The CDR3 loop reads CASGQGAHEQYF. Here the CDR3 DNA reads TGTGCCTCGGGACAGGGGGCCCACGAGCAGTACTTC.

This clonotype has just a few counts. This chain uses TRBV2 with TRBJ2-5; maybe TRBD1 (5 bases). The CDR3 loop spans 14 amino acids. Between the trimmed V and J ends, which lost 8 bases and 0 bases, there was a span of 13 bases. Germline-derived CDR1 and CDR2 are SNHLY and FYNNEI. The CDR3: CASLRQGYQETQYF. The CDR3 nucleotides are TGTGCCAGCCTGCGTCAGGGCTACCAAGAGACCCAGTACTTC.

A few counts support this clonotype. The chain has TRBV27 and TRBJ2-7; no clear D gene. Trimming left V 5 bases short and J 2 bases short, with 4 bases between. This CDR3 is built from 11 residues. The germline V gene has CDR1 MNHEY and CDR2 SMNVEV (reference sequence). Here the CDR3 reads CASSTTYEQYF. The DNA for the CDR3 is TGTGCCAGCAGTACCACCTACGAGCAGTACTTC.

The genes are TRBV19 and TRBJ1-5; D is possibly TRBD1 (5 bases). Germline V CDR1 and CDR2: LNHDA, SQIVND (reference sequence). The CDR3 is 17 residues long. V lost 7 bases to trimming and J lost 1 base, with 20 bases between them. In DNA, the CDR3 is TGTGCCAGTACCCGAAGGCGGGGGTCTGTCAGCAATCAGCCCCAGCATTTT. Protein product: CASTRRRGSVSNQPQHF.

Regarding this clonotype: A much more abundant neighbour one base away suggests this may be a read error. The chain has TRBV6-2 or TRBV6-3 and TRBJ2-1, with a weak D call TRBD2 (6 bases). Germline CDR1 and CDR2: MNHEY and SVGEGT. The CDR3 contains 13 residues. V lost 10 bases, J lost 5 bases, and 15 bases lay in between. CDR3 residues: CAIRTGGNNEQFF. The CDR3 region has the DNA TGTGCCATCCGGACTGGCGGGAACAATGAGCAGTTCTTC.

The CDR3 nucleotides read TGTGCCAGCAGCTTAGACCCGGGGGACGGTGAAGCTTTCTTT. Its protein product is CASSLDPGDGEAFF. V and J are TRBV11-2 and TRBJ1-1, with a tentative D call TRBD1 (5 bases). This CDR3 is built from 14 residues. V lost 0 bases to trimming and J lost 7 bases, with 12 bases between them. Germline lookup yields CDR1 SGHAT and CDR2 FQNNGV.

V is TRBV18 and J is TRBJ2-5; maybe TRBD2 (6 bases). The CDR3 runs to 16 residues. CDR1 is KGHSH, CDR2 LQKENI, per germline. V dropped 3 bases and J dropped 3 bases, with 17 bases sitting between them. CDR3 protein: CASSPRQGGGEETQYF. CDR3 DNA: TGTGCCAGCTCACCCCGACAAGGAGGCGGGGAAGAGACCCAGTACTTC.

This clonotype was detected ten times or more. This chain links TRBV27 with TRBJ2-2; TRBD2 might be the D (6 bases). Trimming pared 8 bases from V and 1 base from J, leaving 11 bases between. The CDR3 spans 14 residues. Germline V CDR1 and CDR2: MNHEY, SMNVEV (reference sequence). Written as DNA, the CDR3 is TGTGCCAGCTGTCCCGGGGGGAACACCGGGGAGCTGTTTTTT. The encoded protein is CASCPGGNTGELFF.

This clonotype showed up just a few times. The V and J genes are TRBV13 and TRBJ2-7, with 10 bases identical to TRBD1. This CDR3 has 14 amino acids. Per germline, CDR1 PRHDT and CDR2 FYEKMQ (reference sequence). Unmatched junction bases numbered 8, after V lost 6 bases and J lost 6 bases. This CDR3 reads CASSSGDRGPEQYF. In nucleotides, the CDR3 is TGTGCCAGCAGTTCTGGTGACAGGGGGCCCGAGCAGTACTTC.

A single count supports this clonotype. It may be a read error: a sequence one base away is much more abundant. Here the CDR3 omits its conserved ending phenylalanine or tryptophan, so a read error is the likely source. This chain links TRBV28 with TRBJ2-3, with D possibly being TRBD2 (6 bases). The CDR3 extends over 14 amino acids. Germline assignment: CDR1 MDHEN and CDR2 SYDVKM. V was trimmed by 6 bases and J by 1 base, leaving 11 bases between them. CDR3 protein: CASSSGGGTDTQYS. The CDR3 DNA reads as TGTGCCAGCAGCTCAGGCGGGGGCACAGATACGCAGTATTCT.